This T cell receptor beta chain was sequenced during a study of cytomegalovirus exposure and HLA in healthy donors. V was shortened by 2 bases and J by 1 base, with 13 bases between the two germline ends. The CDR3 covers 15 residues. Germline values: CDR1 SGDLS, CDR2 YYNGEE. Primers: 60 Vbeta forward and 13 Jbeta reverse. Data came from immunoSEQ multiplex PCR; TCRdb stores just in-frame clones and leaves some out. The sample table includes around 150,000 clones. While unrecorded immune exposures were likely, the donors were nominally healthy when sampled. The sequenced sample was PBMCs. The clonotype comes from a woman in her fifties or sixties in good health and CMV-seronegative. This chain connects TRBV9 to TRBJ2-7, with D possibly TRBD2 on 5 matching bases. CDR3 DNA sequence: TGTGCCAGCAGCGTCTCAATCGGGATTTCCTACGAGCAGTACTTC. Translating it yields CASSVSIGISYEQYF.